The 21 T cell receptor beta chains reported below all come from one sample, sequenced in a study of metastatic and nonmetastatic thyroid tumors. There were no patients who had received any treatment before thyroid surgery. TCRdb re-analyzed the PCR reads using MiXCR. The data show about 38,000 clones, with about 45% seen just once and around 22% held by the top ten. Sequencing was done on a sample of tumor tissue. These receptors all come from a male donor with papillary thyroid cancer or a benign thyroid nodule (not recorded which). Some clones in this sample may be carry-over from other donors' samples.

This clone was found a few times. The chain joins TRBV12-3 or TRBV12-4 to TRBJ2-1, with unresolved D. This CDR3 region has 12 residues. Trimming cost V 6 bases and J 5 bases, with 8 bases left between them. The CDR3: CASSRADNEQFF. The DNA for the CDR3 is TGTGCCAGCAGCCGCGCCGACAATGAGCAGTTCTTC.

This clone was counted between two and nine times. The genes are TRBV27 and TRBJ1-5, with D possibly matching TRBD1 (6 bases). The V and J ends lost 6 bases and 7 bases respectively, with 22 bases between them. Germline lookup yields CDR1 MNHEY and CDR2 SMNVEV (reference sequence). CDR3 length: 16 residues. CDR3 bases: TGTGCCAGCAGCGAAAGAGGGGGGGTCGGTTGGCAGCCCCAGCATTTT. It specifies CASSERGGVGWQPQHF.

The chain links TRBV4-2 to TRBJ2-3; TRBD2 agrees at 8 bases. The CDR3 spans 16 residues. The V gene end was trimmed by 3 bases and the J gene end by 0 bases; junction bases not matched to a gene: 5. Looked up from germline, CDR1 is LGHNA and CDR2 is YNFKEQ. This chain's CDR3 is CASSQNSGESTDTQYF. CDR3 nucleotides: TGTGCCAGCAGCCAGAATAGCGGGGAGAGCACAGATACGCAGTATTTT.

The V and J genes are TRBV9 and TRBJ2-3; no clear D gene. This CDR3 is built from 14 residues. Trimming took off 0 bases at V and 0 bases at J, with 5 bases between the two ends. Germline loops: CDR1 SGDLS, CDR2 YYNGEE. The CDR3 sequence is CASSVAVSTDTQYF. CDR3 bases: TGTGCCAGCAGCGTAGCGGTGAGCACAGATACGCAGTATTTT.

The chain combines TRBV30 with TRBJ2-5; D gene ambiguous. This CDR3 has 14 amino acids. The V end was cut by 1 base, the J end by 0 bases, with 9 bases between. The germline V gene encodes CDR1 GTSNPN and CDR2 SVGIG (reference sequence). The CDR3 sequence: CAWSERLYQETQYF. CDR3 coding DNA: TGTGCCTGGAGTGAGCGATTATACCAAGAGACCCAGTACTTC.

This clone has only one observation. Here the CDR3 reads CSAGNTEAFF. The CDR3 DNA reads TGCAGTGCGGGGAACACTGAAGCTTTCTTT. The chain combines TRBV20-1 with TRBJ1-1; D gene unclear. This CDR3 spans 10 amino acids. Trimming pared 6 bases from V and 1 base from J, leaving 3 bases between. Germline CDR1 DFQATT, CDR2 SNEGSKA (reference sequence).

This clone was recorded once. The V gene is TRBV20-1, the J gene TRBJ2-5; TRBD2 agrees at 12 bases. V lost 3 bases, J lost 5 bases, and 7 bases stayed unmatched. The CDR3 is 15 residues long. CDR1 DFQATT and CDR2 SNEGSKA come from the germline V gene (reference sequence). CDR3 nucleotide sequence: TGCAGTGCTAGTTCTAGCGGGGGGGCCCGGGAGACCCAGTACTTC. Translation gives CSASSSGGARETQYF.

This chain joins TRBV12-3 or TRBV12-4 and TRBJ2-3; tentatively, D is TRBD1 or TRBD2 (5 bases each). Trimming left V 5 bases short and J 3 bases short, with 12 bases between. CDR3 length equals 14 residues. The CDR3 loop reads CASSEGLGTDTQYF. The CDR3 DNA reads as TGTGCCAGCAGTGAGGGGCTGGGTACAGATACGCAGTATTTT.

This clone was seen a handful of times. The chain couples TRBV28 to TRBJ2-7; D not resolved. V was cut by 5 bases and J by 9 bases, with 14 bases left in between. Germline CDR1 reads MDHEN; CDR2 reads SYDVKM. This CDR3 has 12 amino acids. CDR3 DNA: TGTGCCAGCAGTACCTCCCCGTCAGTGCAGTACTTC. Its protein is CASSTSPSVQYF.

The J gene is TRBJ2-7, the V gene TRBV19, with D possibly TRBD2 on 7 matching bases. This CDR3 region has 17 residues. The V end lost 4 bases, the J end lost 4 bases, and 23 bases lay between the germline ends. Germline CDR1 is LNHDA and CDR2 is SQIVND (reference sequence). The CDR3 nucleotides read TGTGCCAGTAGTAGGGGACTACCGGAGGACAGATCATACGAGCAGTACTTC. The encoded protein is CASSRGLPEDRSYEQYF.

The chain has TRBV20-1 and TRBJ2-1; no reliable D call. Germline V CDR1 and CDR2: DFQATT, SNEGSKA (reference sequence). V was cut by 5 bases and J by 8 bases, with 22 bases left in between. The CDR3 is made up of 15 amino acids. Written as DNA, the CDR3 is TGCAGTGCTTCAACTTTTACGGAAATGGATGATGAGCAGTTCTTC. It encodes CSASTFTEMDDEQFF.

This clone was seen only a few times. The chain carries TRBV28 and TRBJ1-6; maybe TRBD1 (6 bases). The CDR3 runs 13 residues. The V end was cut by 7 bases, the J end by 9 bases, with 13 bases between. CDR1 MDHEN and CDR2 SYDVKM come from the germline V gene. CDR3 DNA sequence: TGTGCCAGCACCCCGGGGGGCCGTTCACCCCTCCACTTT. Translating it yields CASTPGGRSPLHF.

The V call is TRBV3-1, the J call TRBJ2-7, with 10 positions matching TRBD2. Germline-derived CDR1 and CDR2 are LGHDT and YNNKEL (reference sequence). This CDR3 spans 14 amino acids. The ends lost 4 bases at V and 0 bases at J; junction bases unmatched: 0. This CDR3 reads CASSRTSGSYEQYF. Written as DNA, the CDR3 is TGTGCCAGCAGCCGGACTAGCGGCTCCTACGAGCAGTACTTC.

This clone is termed medium-sized. The gene calls are TRBV27 and TRBJ1-6; 7 nucleotides line up with TRBD1. Germline CDR1 reads MNHEY; CDR2 reads SMNVEV (reference sequence). V lost 5 bases and J lost 10; bases outside the gene matches: 11. This CDR3 contains 15 residues. CDR3 sequence reads: CASSPHQGGRSPLHF. The CDR3 bases are TGTGCCAGCAGTCCCCATCAGGGGGGCAGGTCACCCCTCCACTTT.

The table lists this clone with a few counts. The J gene is TRBJ1-3, the V gene TRBV30, with unresolved D. Trimming shortened V by 2 bases and J by 2 bases, and 7 bases separated the two germline ends. This CDR3 is built from 13 residues. The germline V gene has CDR1 GTSNPN and CDR2 SVGIG (reference sequence). The DNA of the CDR3 is TGTGCCTGGAGTCGGGCAGCTGGAAACACCATATATTTT. Translation gives CAWSRAAGNTIYF.

This chain uses TRBV13 with TRBJ2-3; D is ambiguous. This CDR3 is built from 15 residues. Germline values: CDR1 PRHDT, CDR2 FYEKMQ (reference sequence). V lost 2 bases and J 2 bases, leaving 11 bases between the germline ends. The CDR3 coding sequence is TGTGCCAGCAGCTTACCGGCAGCCACCACAGATACGCAGTATTTT. Protein sequence: CASSLPAATTDTQYF.

This clone was seen a few times. The chain recombines TRBV2 with TRBJ1-1; TRBD1 agrees at 8 bases. CDR3 size: 14 residues. The germline gives CDR1 SNHLY, CDR2 FYNNEI. V lost 6 bases to trimming and J lost 2 bases; unmatched junction nucleotides: 5. The CDR3 is CASRGAGGNTEAFF. The CDR3 nucleotides read TGTGCCAGCAGGGGGGCAGGGGGCAACACTGAAGCTTTCTTT.

In this sample, this clone turned up a few times. The rearrangement joins TRBV2 to TRBJ2-7; D ambiguous. There are 15 residues in the CDR3. V lost 2 bases and J 3 bases, leaving 14 bases between the germline ends. Germline lookup yields CDR1 SNHLY and CDR2 FYNNEI. Here the CDR3 reads CASSENSPMGYEQYF. DNA for the CDR3: TGTGCCAGCAGTGAAAACAGCCCCATGGGCTACGAGCAGTACTTC.

The gene calls are TRBV20-1 and TRBJ1-5; no clear D gene. V lost 3 bases and J lost 0, with 15 bases in between. The CDR3 length is 16 residues. The germline V gene encodes CDR1 DFQATT and CDR2 SNEGSKA (reference sequence). The chain's CDR3 is CSASPGGLNSNQPQHF. Written as DNA, the CDR3 is TGCAGTGCTAGCCCGGGCGGACTGAATAGCAATCAGCCCCAGCATTTT.

The J gene is TRBJ1-5, the V gene TRBV20-1; no reliable D call. There are 15 residues in the CDR3. V lost 3 bases and J 4 bases, leaving 16 bases between the germline ends. The V gene's germline CDR1 is DFQATT and CDR2 SNEGSKA (reference sequence). As DNA, the CDR3 is TGCAGTGCTAGTCAATTTGGACTGTTGAATCAGCCCCAGCATTTT. Protein: CSASQFGLLNQPQHF.

In the case of this clone: One end of the junction fails to match germline, which may point to a read error. The chain has TRBV5-1 and TRBJ2-3; tentatively, D is TRBD1 (6 bases). CDR3 length equals 16 residues. In germline, CDR1 is SGHRS, CDR2 YFSETQ. The chain's CDR3 is CSSSLGMTGGGDTQYF. CDR3 DNA: TGCTCCAGCAGCTTGGGAATGACAGGTGGTGGAGATACGCAGTATTTT.